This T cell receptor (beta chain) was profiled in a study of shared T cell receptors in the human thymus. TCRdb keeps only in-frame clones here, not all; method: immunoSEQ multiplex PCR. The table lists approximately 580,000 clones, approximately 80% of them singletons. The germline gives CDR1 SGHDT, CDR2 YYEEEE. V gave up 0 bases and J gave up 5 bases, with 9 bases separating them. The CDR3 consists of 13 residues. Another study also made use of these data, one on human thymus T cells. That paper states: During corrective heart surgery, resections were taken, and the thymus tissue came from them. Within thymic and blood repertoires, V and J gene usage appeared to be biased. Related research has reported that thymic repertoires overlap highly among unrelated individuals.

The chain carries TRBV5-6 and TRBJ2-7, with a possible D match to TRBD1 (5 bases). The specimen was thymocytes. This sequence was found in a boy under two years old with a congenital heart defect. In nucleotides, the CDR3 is TGTGCCAGCAGCTTGGGAGACAGTGACGAGCAGTACTTC. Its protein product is CASSLGDSDEQYF.